This TCR beta chain was sequenced for a study of response to subunit inactivated influenza vaccine. Overall study results and limits: Authors suggested that a seasonal influenza vaccination recruits few new T cells each time.

Germline CDR1 SGHDT, CDR2 YYEEEE. This CDR3 spans 15 amino acids. Trimming removed 1 base at V and 0 bases at J, with 10 bases between. Details on this clonotype: Its cognate antigen is unknown.

TCRdb re-called the RT-PCR reads with MiXCR, one entry per CDR3 protein. In the table there are about 650,000 distinct CDR3 sequences, approximately 14% of which are singletons. The source of this sequence is a middle-aged man who received an inactivated influenza vaccine. The specimen comprised PBMCs from blood, sampled approximately 13 days after vaccination. V gene TRBV5-6 combines with J gene TRBJ1-2; D possibly corresponds to TRBD1 (6 bases). The CDR3 DNA follows: TGTGCCAGCAGCTTGCGGGACACCTCTAACTATGGCTACACCTTC. Its protein product is CASSLRDTSNYGYTF.